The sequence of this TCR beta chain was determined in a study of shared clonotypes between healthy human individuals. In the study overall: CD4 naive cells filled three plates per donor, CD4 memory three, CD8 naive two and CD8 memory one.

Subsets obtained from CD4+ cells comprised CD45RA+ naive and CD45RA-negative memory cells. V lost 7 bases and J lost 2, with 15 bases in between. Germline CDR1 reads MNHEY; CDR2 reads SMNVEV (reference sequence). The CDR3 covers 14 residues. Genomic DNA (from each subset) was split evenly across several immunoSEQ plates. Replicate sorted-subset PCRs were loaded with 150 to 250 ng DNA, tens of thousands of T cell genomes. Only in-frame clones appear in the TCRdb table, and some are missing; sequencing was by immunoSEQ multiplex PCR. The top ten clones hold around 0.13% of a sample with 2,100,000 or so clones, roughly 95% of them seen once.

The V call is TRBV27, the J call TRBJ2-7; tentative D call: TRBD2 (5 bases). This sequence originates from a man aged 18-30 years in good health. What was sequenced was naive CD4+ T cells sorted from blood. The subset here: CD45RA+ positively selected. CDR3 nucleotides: TGTGCCAGCATGGGGAGACGGAGGACCTACGAGCAGTACTTC. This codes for CASMGRRRTYEQYF.